These 5 T cell receptor beta chains were all obtained from the same sample, sequenced in a study of blood T cell repertoires in COVID-19 (TCRdb year 2020). Library preparation used the immunoSEQ multiplex PCR assay. TCRdb took over this immuneACCESS table, retaining in-frame rearrangements with V and J assigned. Such tables are incomplete; in checked studies, under half of the missing clones stem from an unresolved V gene, and the remainder is unexplained. This sample holds around 220,000 clones; around 82% were observed only once. Clones ranked in the top ten supply 7.4% of the sample. The sample taken for sequencing was PBMCs or T cells enriched from blood (not recorded which). These receptors came from a woman aged 40 to 55 with acute COVID-19.

This clone was seen a single time. The chain carries TRBV9 and TRBJ1-4; possibly TRBD1 for D (6 bases). Looked up from germline, CDR1 is SGDLS and CDR2 is YYNGEE. Trimming cost V 0 bases and J 5 bases, with 11 bases left between them. This CDR3 has 15 amino acids. In DNA, the CDR3 is TGTGCCAGCAGCGTAGGCCGGACAGCCAATGAAAAACTGTTTTTT. It yields the protein CASSVGRTANEKLFF. The whole variable domain, remainder taken from reference TRBV9 and TRBJ1-4, is DSGVTQTPKHLITATGQRVTLRCSPRSGDLSVYWYQQSLDQGLQFLIQYYNGEERAKGNILERFSAQQFPDLHSELNLSSLELGDSALYFCASSVGRTANEKLFFGSGTQLSVL.

The CDR3 DNA follows: TGTGCCAGCAGCAATACTTTGACAGGGTCCCCGGCTGCGTACGAGCAGTACTTC. Its translation: CASSNTLTGSPAAYEQYF. The chain is built from TRBV11-2 and TRBJ2-7, with 7 bases identical to TRBD1. V shed 5 bases and J 4 bases; nucleotides not matched to a gene: 20. The CDR3 has 18 amino acids. Germline V gives CDR1 SGHAT, CDR2 FQNNGV.

This clone was seen more than once but under ten times. This chain uses TRBV11-3 with TRBJ2-1; 14 bases match TRBD2. Germline values: CDR1 SGHNT, CDR2 YENEEA. This CDR3 is 17 amino acids long. V gave up 5 bases and J gave up 8 bases; unmatched junction bases: 11. The CDR3 spells CASSGGLAGVLQHEQFF. The CDR3 nucleotides are TGTGCCAGCAGCGGGGGACTAGCGGGAGTCCTTCAGCATGAGCAGTTCTTC. Based on the CDR3 plus reference TRBV11-3 and TRBJ2-1, the full variable domain is EAGVVQSPRYKIIEKKQPVAFWCNPISGHNTLYWYLQNLGQGPELLIRYENEEAVDDSQLPKDRFSAERLKGVDSTLKIQPAELGDSAVYLCASSGGLAGVLQHEQFFGPGTRLTVL.

Only a few counts were recorded for this clone. J is TRBJ1-6 and V is TRBV30; D not certain. V lost 8 bases and J 8 bases, leaving 13 bases between the germline ends. The length of the CDR3 is 12 residues. Germline CDR1 and CDR2: GTSNPN and SVGIG (reference sequence). The CDR3 protein is CAATGRDSPLHF. The DNA for the CDR3 is TGTGCCGCTACGGGTCGGGATTCACCCCTCCACTTT. The entire variable domain, with the rest obtained from reference TRBV30 and TRBJ1-6, is as follows: SQTIHQWPATLVQPVGSPLSLECTVEGTSNPNLYWYRQAAGRGLQLLFYSVGIGQISSEVPQNLSASRPQDRQFILSSKKLLLSDSGFYLCAATGRDSPLHFGNGTRLTVT.

The rearrangement uses TRBV19 and TRBJ1-1; D is uncertain. The CDR3 contains 12 residues. CDR1 and CDR2 from the germline V gene are LNHDA and SQIVND (reference sequence). With 6 bases removed from V and 1 base from J, the gap between germline ends came to 6 bases. CDR3 in DNA: TGTGCCAGTAGACCCAGGAACACTGAAGCTTTCTTT. Translated, it gives CASRPRNTEAFF. Complete variable domain (other parts from reference TRBV19 and TRBJ1-1): DGGITQSPKYLFRKEGQNVTLSCEQNLNHDAMYWYRQDPGQGLRLIYYSQIVNDFQKGDIAEGYSVSREKKESFPLTVTSAQKNPTAFYLCASRPRNTEAFFGQGTRLTVV.